This TCR beta chain was observed in a study of T cell responses to AZD1222 COVID-19 vaccine. V was cut by 3 bases and J by 4 bases, with 13 bases left in between. Germline-derived CDR1 and CDR2 are SGHTA and FQGNSA. The CDR3 is 14 residues long. On this clone itself: Other DNA sequences of this sample code for an identical CDR3.

Sequencing used immunoSEQ multiplex PCR; TCRdb keeps in-frame clones, though not all of them. The sample has about 120,000 clones; more than 70% are singletons. The chain uses TRBV7-2 and TRBJ2-7; D perhaps matches TRBD1 (6 bases). Sequenced here: peripheral blood, sampled on day 0 of AZD1222 vaccination. The clonotype comes from an adult in good health. CDR3 residues: CASSLGPGAYEQYF. CDR3 in DNA: TGTGCCAGCAGCTTGGGGCCAGGGGCGTACGAGCAGTACTTC.